In its sample, the clone carrying this TCR beta chain was seen many times. The data originate from a study of T cells in Graves' hyperthyroidism and ophthalmopathy. Study background: Blood was drawn when the patient was first diagnosed and still untreated.

The CDR3 regions of TCR beta were amplified from RNA transcripts. The HTBI primer set served for first-round RT-PCR of the TCR CDR3. MiXCR, applied by TCRdb to the multiplex PCR reads, yields one record per CDR3 protein. The sample has approximately 400,000 distinct CDR3 sequences, 15% to 18% seen once. Losses at the gene ends were 0 bases for V and 3 bases for J; bases not matched to a gene: 3. CDR1 and CDR2 from the germline V gene are MDHEN and SYDVKM. The CDR3 has 18 residues. The J gene is TRBJ2-6, the V gene TRBV28, with 12 positions matching TRBD1. The source material was blood. This receptor was identified in a woman younger than 35 with Graves' hyperthyroidism that later progressed to Graves' ophthalmopathy. The DNA for the CDR3 is TGTGCCAGCAGTTTATGGGGACAGGGGGCAGGTGGGGCCAACGTCCTGACTTTC. This translates into CASSLWGQGAGGANVLTF.